This TCR beta chain is drawn from a study of T cells after yellow fever vaccination. For the study at large: SMART-Seq v4 Ultra Low Input handled preparation of low-cell-number fractions.

This clonotype was seen at least ten times. Antigen: not known. Whole-study findings and limits: Clones from primary vaccination mostly reappeared after the booster (around 96% CD4, roughly 87% CD8).

V was trimmed by 4 bases and J by 4 bases, leaving 11 bases between them. CDR3 length equals 13 residues. CDR1 and CDR2 from the germline V gene are SGHRS and YFSETQ. TCRdb used MiXCR to reprocess the 5' RACE reads, holding one entry per CDR3 protein. In the table there are around 340,000 distinct CDR3 sequences, about an eighth of which are singletons. The sequence was collected from a man between 18 and 35 years old who received the YFV17D yellow fever vaccine. The starting material was CD4+ T cells sorted from PBMCs, obtained 15 days after the yellow fever booster vaccination. This chain uses TRBV5-1 with TRBJ2-5, with D maybe TRBD1 (5 bases). CDR3 sequence: CASSNQGGETQYF. CDR3 bases: TGCGCCAGCAGCAATCAGGGTGGAGAGACCCAGTACTTC.